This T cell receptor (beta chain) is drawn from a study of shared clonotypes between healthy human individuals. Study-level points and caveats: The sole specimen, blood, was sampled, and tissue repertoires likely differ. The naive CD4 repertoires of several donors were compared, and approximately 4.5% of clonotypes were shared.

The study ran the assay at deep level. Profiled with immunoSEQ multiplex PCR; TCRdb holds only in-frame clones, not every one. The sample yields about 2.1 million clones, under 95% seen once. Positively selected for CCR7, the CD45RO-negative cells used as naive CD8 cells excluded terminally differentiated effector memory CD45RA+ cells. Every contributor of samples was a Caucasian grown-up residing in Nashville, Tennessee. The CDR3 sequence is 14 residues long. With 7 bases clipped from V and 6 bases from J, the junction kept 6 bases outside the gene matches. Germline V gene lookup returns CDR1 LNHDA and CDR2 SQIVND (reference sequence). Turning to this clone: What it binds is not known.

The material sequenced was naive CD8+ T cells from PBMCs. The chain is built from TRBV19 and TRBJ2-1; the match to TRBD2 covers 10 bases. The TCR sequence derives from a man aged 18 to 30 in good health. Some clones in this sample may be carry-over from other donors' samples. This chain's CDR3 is CASKFSSGGNEQFF. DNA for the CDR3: TGTGCCAGTAAGTTCTCTAGCGGGGGCAATGAGCAGTTCTTC. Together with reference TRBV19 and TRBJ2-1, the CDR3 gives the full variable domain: DGGITQSPKYLFRKEGQNVTLSCEQNLNHDAMYWYRQDPGQGLRLIYYSQIVNDFQKGDIAEGYSVSREKKESFPLTVTSAQKNPTAFYLCASKFSSGGNEQFFGPGTRLTVL.